The clone carrying this T cell receptor (beta chain) has a count of ten or more. MiXCR, applied by TCRdb to the 5' RACE reads, yields one record per CDR3 protein. The sample includes over 150,000 distinct CDR3 sequences, 6.2% of them seen just once. The data originate from a study of T cells after yellow fever vaccination. The CDR3 consists of 13 residues. Germline V gene sequence: CDR1 KGHSH, CDR2 LQKENI. V lost 3 bases and J lost 5, with 10 bases in between. Sequencing used CD4+ T cells sorted from PBMCs, obtained on the day of the first yellow fever vaccination. The source of this sequence is a man between 18 and 35 years old who received the YFV17D yellow fever vaccine. The V call is TRBV18, the J call TRBJ1-2, with D possibly TRBD1 on 5 matching bases. The CDR3 region has the DNA TGTGCCAGCTCACCCGGGGCAGAATATGGCTACACCTTC. Translating gives CASSPGAEYGYTF.